The 29 T cell receptor beta chains below were found in one sample sequenced in a study of blood T cell repertoires in COVID-19. Repertoires were generated with immunoSEQ multiplex PCR, while TCRdb's copy carries only in-frame clones and drops some. This sample yields 95,000 to 120,000 clones, of which roughly 84% are seen a single time; approximately 8.1% belongs to the top ten. Specimen: peripheral blood. The receptors here all came from a woman aged 40 to 50 with acute or convalescent COVID-19.

In this sample, this clone turned up once. The rearrangement links TRBV6-1 to TRBJ1-5; tentatively, D is TRBD1 (5 bases). This CDR3 has 15 amino acids. Germline V gene sequence: CDR1 MNHNS, CDR2 SASEGT. V lost 2 bases and J lost 2, with 10 bases in between. CDR3 protein: CASSENWGGNQPQHF. The CDR3 DNA follows: TGTGCCAGCAGTGAAAATTGGGGGGGCAATCAGCCCCAGCATTTT.

The chain is built from TRBV3-1 (or the pseudogene TRBV3-2) and TRBJ2-7, with D possibly TRBD2 on 5 matching bases. CDR3 length: 16 amino acids. Germline CDR1 is LGHDT and CDR2 is YNNKEL (reference sequence). V was clipped by 0 bases and J by 0 bases, with 12 bases between them. The CDR3 nucleotides read TGTGCCAGCAGCCAAGAAGTCGGGGTCCTCTCCTACGAGCAGTACTTC. It is translated as CASSQEVGVLSYEQYF.

The chain combines TRBV4-3 with TRBJ1-1, with D possibly TRBD1 on 5 matching bases. V was clipped by 1 base and J by 10 bases, with 16 bases between them. Germline V CDR1 and CDR2: LGHNA, YSLEER. The CDR3 consists of 14 residues. This CDR3 reads CASSQGSGINRAFF. CDR3 DNA: TGCGCCAGCAGCCAAGGTTCAGGGATCAACAGAGCTTTCTTT.

A single count supports this clone. V usage is TRBV19 and J usage is TRBJ1-4, with TRBD1 matching 7 bases. J gave up 4 bases and V 4 bases, and 3 bases lay outside the gene matches. Germline V gene lookup returns CDR1 LNHDA and CDR2 SQIVND (reference sequence). This CDR3 spans 14 amino acids. CDR3 protein: CASSTDRYNEKLFF. In DNA, the CDR3 is TGTGCCAGTAGTACGGACAGGTATAATGAAAAACTGTTTTTT.

The genes are TRBV19 and TRBJ2-7, with TRBD1 matching 9 bases. This CDR3 is 17 amino acids long. Germline CDR1 is LNHDA and CDR2 is SQIVND (reference sequence). V was clipped by 5 bases and J by 5 bases; unmatched bases: 16. DNA for the CDR3: TGTGCCAGTAGTCTCTACGGGACAGGGTCGGTCGGCAACGAGCAGTACTTC. Amino acids: CASSLYGTGSVGNEQYF.

V is TRBV7-9 and J is TRBJ1-2; 11 positions agree with TRBD1. With 3 bases clipped from V and 5 bases from J, the junction kept 11 bases outside the gene matches. CDR3 length: 17 residues. The V gene's germline CDR1 is SEHNR and CDR2 FQNEAQ (reference sequence). This CDR3 is CASSFYGTGGFQYGYTF. The CDR3 region has the DNA TGTGCCAGCAGCTTCTACGGGACAGGGGGTTTTCAGTATGGCTACACCTTC.

The J gene is TRBJ2-5, the V gene TRBV4-1, with D possibly TRBD1 on 6 matching bases. V gave up 2 bases and J gave up 5 bases, with 27 bases separating them. Germline CDR1 reads MGHRA; CDR2 reads YSYEKL. CDR3 length equals 19 residues. The CDR3 region is CASSQTLIQTAYQGETQYF. CDR3 nucleotides: TGCGCCAGCAGCCAAACCTTAATTCAGACAGCTTATCAGGGGGAGACCCAGTACTTC.

This clone was picked up one time. The rearrangement uses TRBV6-5 and TRBJ1-2; TRBD1 matches at 7 bases. With V trimmed by 0 bases and J by 4 bases, 2 bases remained unmatched. Germline V gene data show CDR1 as MNHEY and CDR2 as SVGAGI. This CDR3 comprises 14 residues. CDR3 amino acids: CASSYSGGGYGYTF. The CDR3 nucleotides are TGTGCCAGCAGTTACTCAGGGGGCGGCTATGGCTACACCTTC.

The genes are TRBV5-6 and TRBJ2-5; D is undetermined. Germline-derived CDR1 and CDR2 are SGHDT and YYEEEE. V was trimmed by 2 bases and J by 3 bases, leaving 2 bases between them. This CDR3 contains 11 residues. The CDR3 sequence: CASSFKETQYF. Written as DNA, the CDR3 is TGTGCCAGCAGCTTTAAAGAGACCCAGTACTTC.

The DNA for the CDR3 is TGTGCCAGCAGTGGGAGGAATTCACCCCTCCACTTT. Its protein is CASSGRNSPLHF. The chain has TRBV27 and TRBJ1-6; D is uncertain. This CDR3 is built from 12 residues. Per germline, CDR1 MNHEY and CDR2 SMNVEV (reference sequence). V lost 5 bases to trimming and J lost 7 bases, with 6 bases between them.

The CDR3 sequence: CASGSGQGSNQPQHF. The CDR3 DNA reads TGTGCTAGTGGTTCCGGACAGGGTAGCAATCAGCCCCAGCATTTT. The V gene is TRBV12-5, the J gene TRBJ1-5; TRBD1 agrees at 8 bases. The CDR3 covers 15 residues. V shed 4 bases and J 0 bases; nucleotides not matched to a gene: 2. Germline assignment: CDR1 LGHNT and CDR2 FRNRAP.

The chain is built from TRBV6-6 and TRBJ1-3; D not certain. Germline V gives CDR1 MNHNY, CDR2 SVGAGI (reference sequence). This CDR3 has 14 amino acids. Trimming took off 6 bases at V and 0 bases at J, with 9 bases between the two ends. As DNA, the CDR3 is TGTGCCAGCAGGCAGACAAGCTCTGGAAACACCATATATTTT. It yields the protein CASRQTSSGNTIYF.

The chain carries TRBV2 and TRBJ1-2, with unresolved D. V was clipped by 6 bases and J by 5 bases, with 10 bases between them. CDR1 and CDR2 from the germline V gene are SNHLY and FYNNEI. The CDR3 is 12 residues long. The CDR3 coding sequence is TGTGCCAGCAGCCGGGAGTCTTATGGCTACACCTTC. Amino acid sequence: CASSRESYGYTF.

The V call is TRBV6-5, the J call TRBJ2-1, with 9 nucleotides matching TRBD2. The junction had 5 bases not matched to a gene; V was cut back by 6 bases and J by 8 bases. This CDR3 comprises 13 residues. Germline V gives CDR1 MNHEY, CDR2 SVGAGI. CDR3 sequence reads: CASRSGGSDEQFF. DNA for the CDR3: TGTGCCAGCAGGAGCGGGGGGAGTGATGAGCAGTTCTTC.

In nucleotides, the CDR3 is TGTGCCAGCAGTGAGGCGGGACGCGGAGAGCAGTTCTTC. It is translated as CASSEAGRGEQFF. This chain uses TRBV2 with TRBJ2-1; tentative D call: TRBD2 (6 bases). Trimming stripped 3 bases from V and 10 bases from J, with 13 bases between. The CDR3 consists of 13 residues. CDR1 and CDR2 from the germline V gene are SNHLY and FYNNEI.

The chain carries TRBV5-4 and TRBJ1-3; 7 bases line up with TRBD1. Germline V gene sequence: CDR1 SGHNT, CDR2 YYREEE (reference sequence). This CDR3 region has 14 residues. Losses at the gene ends were 2 bases for V and 6 bases for J; bases not matched to a gene: 5. The CDR3 sequence is CASSFSGTENTIYF. The CDR3 coding sequence is TGTGCCAGCAGCTTCTCCGGGACAGAAAACACCATATATTTT.

The rearrangement uses TRBV7-9 and TRBJ1-4; TRBD1 might be the D (6 bases). This CDR3 is 15 amino acids long. Germline V lookup: CDR1 SEHNR, CDR2 FQNEAQ (reference sequence). The V end lost 3 bases, the J end lost 4 bases, and 12 bases lay between the germline ends. The CDR3 loop reads CASSFGRTDNEKLFF. CDR3 DNA: TGTGCCAGCAGCTTTGGAAGGACAGATAATGAAAAACTGTTTTTT.

The rearrangement links TRBV12-3 or TRBV12-4 to TRBJ1-2; 7 nucleotides agree with TRBD1. This CDR3 region has 12 residues. With V trimmed by 2 bases and J by 8 bases, 2 bases remained unmatched. The CDR3 region has the DNA TGTGCCAGCAGTTTAATGGGACAGGGCTACACCTTC. Its translation is CASSLMGQGYTF.

The chain uses TRBV5-1 and TRBJ2-3; TRBD2 is a possible D gene (6 bases). The germline CDR1 and CDR2 sequences are SGHRS and YFSETQ. V shed 3 bases and J shed 2 bases, with 10 bases lying between them. The CDR3 spans 14 residues. CDR3 nucleotides: TGCGCCAGCAGCTCCGGAGGGCCCACAGATACGCAGTATTTT. It is translated as CASSSGGPTDTQYF.

CDR3 sequence reads: CASSRLAGQVNTGELFF. The CDR3 coding sequence is TGTGCCAGCAGCAGATTGGCAGGCCAGGTTAACACCGGGGAGCTGTTTTTT. The chain uses TRBV5-6 and TRBJ2-2, with D uncertain. This CDR3 is 17 amino acids long. Germline V gene lookup returns CDR1 SGHDT and CDR2 YYEEEE. Trimming pared 4 bases from V and 2 bases from J, leaving 18 bases between.

The chain employs TRBV9 and TRBJ2-4; 7 nucleotides match TRBD2. CDR1 and CDR2 from the germline V gene are SGDLS and YYNGEE. There are 16 residues in the CDR3. Losses at the gene ends were 2 bases for V and 1 base for J; bases not matched to a gene: 6. The CDR3, as DNA: TGTGCCAGCAGCGTCGGGGAGGGACTTGCCAAAAACATTCAGTACTTC. Translation gives CASSVGEGLAKNIQYF.

The chain is built from TRBV6-5 and TRBJ1-1; possibly TRBD1 for D (5 bases). The CDR3 totals 15 residues. V lost 4 bases to trimming and J lost 10 bases, with 22 bases between them. Germline V gene sequence: CDR1 MNHEY, CDR2 SVGAGI. CDR3 region: CASSSLTGGGLVAFF. DNA of the CDR3: TGTGCCAGCAGTTCCTTAACCGGGGGGGGATTAGTAGCTTTCTTT.

This chain joins TRBV5-6 and TRBJ2-5, with D possibly matching TRBD2 (5 bases). This CDR3 has 14 residues. Trimming removed 0 bases at V and 5 bases at J, with 11 bases between. Germline V gene lookup returns CDR1 SGHDT and CDR2 YYEEEE. CDR3 protein: CASSLGQLGETQYF. For the CDR3, the DNA is TGTGCCAGCAGCTTGGGCCAACTAGGGGAGACCCAGTACTTC.

The chain uses TRBV19 and TRBJ2-1; the D gene is possibly TRBD2 (5 bases). V lost 1 base, J lost 6 bases, and 10 bases lay in between. The germline V gene has CDR1 LNHDA and CDR2 SQIVND (reference sequence). The CDR3 loop spans 14 amino acids. CDR3 DNA sequence: TGTGCCAGTAGTATAGTTGCACTAGTCAATGAGCAGTTCTTC. Its translation is CASSIVALVNEQFF.

J is TRBJ2-7 and V is TRBV7-3; D is unresolved. The CDR3 covers 14 residues. V lost 1 base, J lost 0 bases, and 7 bases lay in between. CDR1 SGHTA and CDR2 FQGTGA come from the germline V gene. The CDR3 DNA sequence: TGTGCCAGCAGCTTAAATGCGGCCTCCTACGAGCAGTACTTC. It encodes CASSLNAASYEQYF.

The V and J genes are TRBV2 and TRBJ1-4; D perhaps matches TRBD1 (6 bases). Per germline, CDR1 SNHLY and CDR2 FYNNEI. There are 12 residues in the CDR3. The V and J ends lost 5 bases and 8 bases respectively, with 9 bases between them. The CDR3 loop is CASSLRGEKLFF. DNA for the CDR3: TGTGCCAGCAGTCTCAGGGGAGAAAAACTGTTTTTT.

The chain employs TRBV5-6 and TRBJ2-4; 7 bases are a match to TRBD2. Trimming at V came to 4 bases and at J to 0 bases, leaving 10 bases not matched to a gene. The CDR3 is 17 amino acids. Germline CDR1 is SGHDT and CDR2 is YYEEEE. The DNA of the CDR3 is TGTGCCAGCAGCCAGTCGTCTAGCGGCCTAGCCAAAAACATTCAGTACTTC. This gives the protein CASSQSSSGLAKNIQYF.

The chain combines TRBV15 with TRBJ1-2; tentative D call: TRBD1 (5 bases). V was trimmed by 0 bases and J by 5 bases, leaving 16 bases between them. From germline, CDR1 is LNHNV and CDR2 YYDKDF (reference sequence). The CDR3 runs 16 residues. DNA for the CDR3: TGTGCCACCAGCAGAGATCTGGCCGTAGGGGCTTATGGCTACACCTTC. Protein sequence: CATSRDLAVGAYGYTF.

This rearrangement joins TRBV7-9 to TRBJ2-7, with D uncertain. The CDR3 sequence is 13 residues long. Germline V gene lookup returns CDR1 SEHNR and CDR2 FQNEAQ (reference sequence). The V end was cut by 6 bases, the J end by 5 bases, with 14 bases between. The CDR3 loop is CASSWSRLDEQYF. The CDR3 DNA reads TGTGCCAGCAGTTGGAGTAGGTTGGACGAGCAGTACTTC.